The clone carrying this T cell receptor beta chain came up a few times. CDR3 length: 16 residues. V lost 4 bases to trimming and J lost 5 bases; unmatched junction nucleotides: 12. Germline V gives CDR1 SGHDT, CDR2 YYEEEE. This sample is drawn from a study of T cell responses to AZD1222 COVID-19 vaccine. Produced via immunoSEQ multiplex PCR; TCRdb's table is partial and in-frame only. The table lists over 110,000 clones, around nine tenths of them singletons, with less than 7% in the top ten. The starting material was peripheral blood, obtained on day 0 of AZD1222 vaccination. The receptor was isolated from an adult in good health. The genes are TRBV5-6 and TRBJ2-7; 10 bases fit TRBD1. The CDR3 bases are TGTGCCAGCAGCATACCAACCGGGACAGGGGAGCACGAGCAGTACTTC. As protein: CASSIPTGTGEHEQYF.